The clone carrying this TCR beta chain was found a few times. The data stem from a study of chemoradiotherapy in HPV16-positive cancers. The method was immunoSEQ multiplex PCR; TCRdb's version includes in-frame clones alone and lacks a portion of them. The sample holds approximately 5,000 clones, around 69% seen once. The source of this sequence is a human donor with HPV-associated anogenital cancer. Sequenced here: tumor tissue, sampled from a patient who underwent chemoradiotherapy.

The CDR3 nucleotides read TGTGCCAGCAGCTTAGGAGTAGCGAAACACTACGAGCAGTACTTC. As protein: CASSLGVAKHYEQYF. V and J are TRBV13 and TRBJ2-7; perhaps TRBD2 as D (5 bases). Germline lookup yields CDR1 PRHDT and CDR2 FYEKMQ (reference sequence). CDR3 length: 15 amino acids. The V end was cut by 0 bases, the J end by 3 bases, with 12 bases between.